A single sample is the source of the 20 T cell receptor beta chains below, sequenced in a study of blood T cell repertoires in COVID-19. The method was immunoSEQ multiplex PCR; TCRdb's version includes in-frame clones alone and lacks a portion of them. The table shows roughly 110,000 clones, with less than 85% occurring only once. Sequencing was done on a sample of peripheral blood. The receptors derive from an older woman with acute or convalescent COVID-19.

The chain carries TRBV18 and TRBJ2-3; TRBD2 aligns across 10 bases. There are 14 residues in the CDR3. V shed 2 bases, J shed 6 bases, and the junction held 2 bases outside the gene matches. The V gene's germline CDR1 is KGHSH and CDR2 LQKENI. CDR3 DNA sequence: TGTGCCAGCTCACCAACTAGCGGGGATGATACGCAGTATTTT. It yields the protein CASSPTSGDDTQYF. The full variable domain, in which reference TRBV18 and TRBJ2-3 provide the parts outside the CDR3, is NAGVMQNPRHLVRRRGQEARLRCSPMKGHSHVYWYRQLPEEGLKFMVYLQKENIIDESGMPKERFSAEFPKEGPSILRIQQVVRGDSAAYFCASSPTSGDDTQYFGPGTRLTVL.

The chain carries TRBV11-3 and TRBJ2-1, with a tentative D call TRBD2 (6 bases). Trimming took off 1 base at V and 9 bases at J, with 10 bases between the two ends. There are 13 residues in the CDR3. CDR1 is SGHNT and CDR2 is YENEEA in the germline V gene. CDR3 in amino acids: CASSLARGSEQFF. CDR3 sequence (DNA): TGTGCCAGCAGCTTAGCCCGGGGGTCTGAGCAGTTCTTC.

The chain combines TRBV7-2 with TRBJ1-6; 7 bases line up with TRBD1. The CDR3 is made up of 13 amino acids. Trimming took 1 base from V and 10 from J; bases not matched to a gene: 1. From germline, CDR1 is SGHTA and CDR2 FQGNSA. The CDR3 loop reads CASSLDRGSPLHF. The CDR3 DNA follows: TGTGCCAGCAGCTTAGACAGGGGATCACCCCTCCACTTT.

This clone has only one observation. V gene TRBV5-1 combines with J gene TRBJ2-5; D possibly corresponds to TRBD1 (7 bases). CDR1 SGHRS and CDR2 YFSETQ come from the germline V gene. The V end lost 2 bases, the J end lost 5 bases, and 16 bases lay between the germline ends. The CDR3 runs to 15 residues. The CDR3 loop reads CASSFRDSREETQYF. CDR3 sequence (DNA): TGCGCCAGCAGCTTCCGGGACAGTCGGGAGGAGACCCAGTACTTC.

This sequence joins TRBV5-1 and TRBJ2-7; 12 positions agree with TRBD2. From germline, CDR1 is SGHRS and CDR2 YFSETQ. The V segment lost 4 bases and the J segment 0 bases; nucleotides outside the gene matches: 8. The CDR3 is 17 amino acids. The CDR3 here is CASSPGLAGPPSYEQYF. DNA for the CDR3: TGCGCCAGCAGCCCAGGACTAGCGGGACCTCCCTCCTACGAGCAGTACTTC.

A single count supports this clone. J is TRBJ1-2 and V is TRBV19; TRBD1 matches at 7 bases. The CDR3 extends over 14 amino acids. From germline, CDR1 is LNHDA and CDR2 SQIVND (reference sequence). The V segment lost 6 bases and the J segment 4 bases; nucleotides outside the gene matches: 8. The CDR3, as DNA: TGTGCCAGTAGCCCCGGACAGGAAGTCTATGGCTACACCTTC. It specifies CASSPGQEVYGYTF. Variable domain in full (rest from reference TRBV19 and TRBJ1-2): DGGITQSPKYLFRKEGQNVTLSCEQNLNHDAMYWYRQDPGQGLRLIYYSQIVNDFQKGDIAEGYSVSREKKESFPLTVTSAQKNPTAFYLCASSPGQEVYGYTFGSGTRLTVV.

CDR3 protein: CSILGTGLTGELFF. CDR3 nucleotide sequence: TGCAGCATTCTTGGGACAGGGCTCACCGGGGAGCTGTTTTTT. The chain combines TRBV29-1 with TRBJ2-2, with 9 bases aligning to TRBD1. The V segment lost 8 bases and the J segment 4 bases; nucleotides outside the gene matches: 8. Germline loops: CDR1 SQVTM, CDR2 ANQGSEA. This CDR3 comprises 14 residues.

This clone was detected a few times. J is TRBJ1-4 and V is TRBV4-2; D is unclear. The germline V and J ends were trimmed by 0 bases and 8 bases, with 7 bases remaining between them. The CDR3 sequence is 13 residues long. The V gene's germline CDR1 is LGHNA and CDR2 YNFKEQ. The CDR3 sequence: CASSQDRYEKLFF. CDR3 nucleotides: TGTGCCAGCAGCCAAGATCGGTACGAAAAACTGTTTTTT.

V and J are TRBV23-1 and TRBJ1-1; 9 nucleotides match TRBD1. TRBV23-1 is noted as an ORF with a role that remains uncertain. The CDR3 totals 18 residues. V lost 2 bases and J lost 6; bases outside the gene matches: 16. The DNA for the CDR3 is TGCGCCAGCAGTCAAATCGGGGACAGGGAAGAGTCTGGCGCTGAAGCTTTCTTT. It yields the protein CASSQIGDREESGAEAFF.

This sequence joins TRBV7-8 and TRBJ1-1; no firm D call. With 1 base removed from V and 2 bases from J, the gap between germline ends came to 5 bases. The germline V gene has CDR1 SGHVS and CDR2 FQNEAQ. The CDR3 length is 13 residues. CDR3 in amino acids: CASSLDLNTEAFF. CDR3 coding DNA: TGTGCCAGCAGCTTAGACCTAAACACTGAAGCTTTCTTT.

V gene TRBV12-3 or TRBV12-4 combines with J gene TRBJ1-2, with D tentatively TRBD1 (5 bases). V was pared by 3 bases and J by 2 bases, with 7 bases between. The CDR3 contains 13 residues. CDR3 loop: CASSFQGNYGYTF. The CDR3 DNA reads TGTGCCAGCAGTTTTCAGGGCAACTATGGCTACACCTTC.

The chain couples TRBV4-2 to TRBJ1-5; the match to TRBD1 covers 9 bases. Germline CDR1 and CDR2: LGHNA and YNFKEQ. The CDR3 totals 16 residues. V dropped 2 bases and J dropped 6; count of bases not matched to a gene: 8. This chain's CDR3 is CASSQPPGQGPQPQHF. The DNA of the CDR3 is TGTGCCAGCAGCCAACCCCCGGGACAGGGACCTCAGCCCCAGCATTTT.

CDR3 nucleotide sequence: TGTGCCAGCAGTGAGTCGTCCGGCGGCACTGAAGCTTTCTTT. This encodes CASSESSGGTEAFF. The rearrangement links TRBV25-1 to TRBJ1-1, with no clear D. Trimming shortened V by 3 bases and J by 4 bases, and 12 bases separated the two germline ends. CDR3 length equals 14 residues. In germline, CDR1 is MGHDK, CDR2 SYGVNS.

The chain has TRBV19 and TRBJ1-5; 10 bases line up with TRBD1. CDR3 length: 19 residues. The germline V gene encodes CDR1 LNHDA and CDR2 SQIVND (reference sequence). Trimming at V came to 5 bases and at J to 0 bases, leaving 13 bases not matched to a gene. CDR3 in DNA: TGTGCCAGTAGTTTCGGGACAGGGGCCAACCTTTATAGCAATCAGCCCCAGCATTTT. Translating it yields CASSFGTGANLYSNQPQHF.

CDR3 sequence: CASSSMSSGETQYF. CDR3 in DNA: TGTGCCAGCTCCTCTATGTCCTCGGGGGAGACCCAGTACTTC. This sequence joins TRBV18 and TRBJ2-5; D may be TRBD2 (5 bases). This CDR3 has 14 residues. Deletions cut 6 bases from V and 5 bases from J, with 16 bases between. From germline, CDR1 is KGHSH and CDR2 LQKENI.

The chain employs TRBV30 and TRBJ1-1, with 7 bases aligning to TRBD1. CDR3 length: 12 amino acids. V was pared by 4 bases and J by 4 bases, with 3 bases of the junction left unmatched. CDR1 GTSNPN and CDR2 SVGIG come from the germline V gene (reference sequence). CDR3 sequence reads: CAWIDRATEAFF. CDR3 sequence (DNA): TGTGCCTGGATCGACAGGGCCACTGAAGCTTTCTTT.

The chain recombines TRBV19 with TRBJ2-7; 7 nucleotides agree with TRBD1. The V gene's germline CDR1 is LNHDA and CDR2 SQIVND (reference sequence). There are 14 residues in the CDR3. V was pared by 9 bases and J by 2 bases, with 10 bases of the junction left unmatched. The CDR3 sequence: CARSDRDITYEQYF. CDR3 DNA: TGTGCCAGGTCAGACAGGGACATTACCTACGAGCAGTACTTC. The full variable domain, completed using reference TRBV19 and TRBJ2-7, is DGGITQSPKYLFRKEGQNVTLSCEQNLNHDAMYWYRQDPGQGLRLIYYSQIVNDFQKGDIAEGYSVSREKKESFPLTVTSAQKNPTAFYLCARSDRDITYEQYFGPGTRLTVT.

This clone was seen just once. The J gene is TRBJ2-5, the V gene TRBV5-1; 11 bases agree with TRBD1. The V gene's germline CDR1 is SGHRS and CDR2 YFSETQ. The CDR3 totals 15 residues. V trimming: 3 bases; J trimming: 1 base; junction bases outside the gene matches: 2. This chain's CDR3 is CASSWGQGGQETQYF. CDR3 in DNA: TGCGCCAGCAGCTGGGGACAGGGGGGCCAAGAGACCCAGTACTTC.

CDR3 in amino acids: CSVALGGNYGYTF. Here the CDR3 DNA reads TGCAGCGTTGCCTTAGGGGGTAACTATGGCTACACCTTC. The gene calls are TRBV29-1 and TRBJ1-2, with D perhaps matching TRBD1 (6 bases). This CDR3 comprises 13 residues. V shed 4 bases and J shed 1 base, with 10 bases lying between them. The germline V gene has CDR1 SQVTM and CDR2 ANQGSEA.

The rearrangement uses TRBV27 and TRBJ1-6; 10 bases match TRBD1. Germline V CDR1 and CDR2: MNHEY, SMNVEV (reference sequence). CDR3 size: 17 residues. V shed 0 bases, J shed 8 bases, and the junction held 7 bases outside the gene matches. The CDR3, as DNA: TGTGCCAGCAGTTTATCCCGGACAGGGGGATCGTATTCACCCCTCCACTTT. This encodes CASSLSRTGGSYSPLHF.